This is a list of T cell receptor beta chains from one sample in a study of blood T cell repertoires in COVID-19. Assay: immunoSEQ multiplex PCR; the TCRdb copy retains only in-frame clones and omits some. The data contain approximately 160,000 clones, about four fifths of them singletons. Sequenced: PBMCs or T cells enriched from blood (not recorded which). The receptors were gathered from a woman aged 45 to 65 in a cohort exposed to, infected with or recovered from COVID-19 (not recorded which). Each CDR3 is given with its conserved first and last residue. Each record gives: D gene, J gene, clone size, V gene, CDR3 DNA, CDR3 protein. A D gene is named only where the DNA matches it firmly. Only part of the rows carry a size: once, few, many, or a class if the clone is expanded.

D: TRBD2; J: TRBJ2-5; size: NA; V: TRBV5-4; DNA: TGTGCCAGCAGCTTGTCGGGGGGGGCCCAAGAGACCCAGTACTTC; CDR3: CASSLSGGAQETQYF
D: TRBD1; J: TRBJ1-4; size: NA; V: TRBV3-1/TRBV3-2; DNA: TGTGCCAGCAGCCACGGGACAGGGCGCGAAAAACTGTTTTTT; CDR3: CASSHGTGREKLFF
D: NA; J: TRBJ2-5; size: NA; V: TRBV4-3; DNA: TGCGCCAGCAGCCAAGTCTGGCAGGGACAAGAGACCCAGTACTTC; CDR3: CASSQVWQGQETQYF
D: NA; J: TRBJ2-2; size: once; V: TRBV29-1; DNA: TGCAGCGTTGGCGGACTACCCAACACCGGGGAGCTGTTTTTT; CDR3: CSVGGLPNTGELFF
D: NA; J: TRBJ1-6; size: NA; V: TRBV27; DNA: TGTGCCAGCAGTTTTGGTCAGGGGAATTCACCCCTCCACTTT; CDR3: CASSFGQGNSPLHF
D: TRBD2; J: TRBJ2-3; size: NA; V: TRBV10-3; DNA: TGTGCCATCGGGACATCGGGACTAGTAGATCGTACGCAGTATTTT; CDR3: CAIGTSGLVDRTQYF
D: NA; J: TRBJ1-2; size: NA; V: TRBV4-2; DNA: TGTGCCAGCAGCCAAGAAAGTCGTCCCCCGGGTAACTATGGCTACACCTTC; CDR3: CASSQESRPPGNYGYTF
D: NA; J: TRBJ2-7; size: NA; V: TRBV2; DNA: TGTGCCAGCAGTACCTCAGGGAACGAGCAGTACTTC; CDR3: CASSTSGNEQYF
D: TRBD1; J: TRBJ2-2; size: NA; V: TRBV27; DNA: TGTGCCAGCAGTAGTCTGAGGGGACAGGGAGGTGCCGGGGAGCTGTTTTTT; CDR3: CASSSLRGQGGAGELFF
D: TRBD1; J: TRBJ1-1; size: NA; V: TRBV5-1; DNA: TGCGCCAGCAGCTCGCGGGGGGACAGCAGTAACACTGAAGCTTTCTTT; CDR3: CASSSRGDSSNTEAFF
D: TRBD1; J: TRBJ2-2; size: NA; V: TRBV5-6; DNA: TGTGCCAGCAGCCCCACAGGGGGTGAAGTGGGCGGGGAGCTGTTTTTT; CDR3: CASSPTGGEVGGELFF
D: NA; J: TRBJ2-7; size: NA; V: TRBV29-1; DNA: TGCAGCGCTCGGACAGAGGCTTACGAGCAGTACTTC; CDR3: CSARTEAYEQYF
D: TRBD2; J: TRBJ2-1; size: NA; V: TRBV11-2; DNA: TGTGCCAGCAGCTCCCCCGCGCGGGAGAGGTTCAATGAGCAGTTCTTC; CDR3: CASSSPARERFNEQFF
D: NA; J: TRBJ1-6; size: NA; V: TRBV19; DNA: TGTGCCAGTAGTATAGGGAGGCGGGGAATAGGTAATTCACCCCTCCACTTT; CDR3: CASSIGRRGIGNSPLHF
D: NA; J: TRBJ1-1; size: NA; V: TRBV18; DNA: TGTGCCAGCTCAAACGACAGACTGAACACTGAAGCTTTCTTT; CDR3: CASSNDRLNTEAFF
D: NA; J: TRBJ2-1; size: NA; V: TRBV19; DNA: TGTGCCAGCAAACCCCAGCGGTCCTACAATGAGCAGTTCTTC; CDR3: CASKPQRSYNEQFF
D: TRBD1; J: TRBJ2-4; size: NA; V: TRBV28; DNA: TGTGCCAGCAGTTTAGCCGGACAGGTAGCCAAAAACATTCAGTACTTC; CDR3: CASSLAGQVAKNIQYF
D: TRBD2; J: TRBJ2-7; size: once; V: TRBV6-5; DNA: TGTGCCAGCAGCCGGACTAGACTGTCCTACGAGCAGTACTTC; CDR3: CASSRTRLSYEQYF
D: NA; J: TRBJ2-7; size: NA; V: TRBV6-5; DNA: TGTGCCAGCAGTTACTCGATTACAGCCTCCTACGAGCAGTACTTC; CDR3: CASSYSITASYEQYF
D: TRBD1; J: TRBJ2-3; size: NA; V: TRBV18; DNA: TGTGCCAGCTCACCCTTGACAGGGCAAAGGGACACAGATACGCAGTATTTT; CDR3: CASSPLTGQRDTDTQYF
D: NA; J: TRBJ2-3; size: NA; V: TRBV7-3; DNA: TGTGCCAGCAGCGACCCTGGACTCAAGGCTGGCAGATACGCAGGCAGGTATTTT; CDR3: CASSDPGLKAGRYAGRYF
D: TRBD1; J: TRBJ1-1; size: NA; V: TRBV28; DNA: TGTGCCAGCCCTCGTGTACGGGGACAGGGGATGTCTGAAGCTTTCTTT; CDR3: CASPRVRGQGMSEAFF
D: NA; J: TRBJ1-4; size: NA; V: TRBV11-2; DNA: TGTGCCAGCAGTCCCCTTTGGGGGGTCGGGGAAAAACTGTTTTTT; CDR3: CASSPLWGVGEKLFF
D: TRBD1; J: TRBJ1-1; size: NA; V: TRBV7-2; DNA: TGTGCCAGCAGCTTAGGGGGGACAGGGGGAGTATCTGAAGCTTTCTTT; CDR3: CASSLGGTGGVSEAFF
D: TRBD1; J: TRBJ2-7; size: NA; V: TRBV18; DNA: TGTGCCAGCTCACAGGGACAGGGAGCCCACGAGCAGTACTTC; CDR3: CASSQGQGAHEQYF